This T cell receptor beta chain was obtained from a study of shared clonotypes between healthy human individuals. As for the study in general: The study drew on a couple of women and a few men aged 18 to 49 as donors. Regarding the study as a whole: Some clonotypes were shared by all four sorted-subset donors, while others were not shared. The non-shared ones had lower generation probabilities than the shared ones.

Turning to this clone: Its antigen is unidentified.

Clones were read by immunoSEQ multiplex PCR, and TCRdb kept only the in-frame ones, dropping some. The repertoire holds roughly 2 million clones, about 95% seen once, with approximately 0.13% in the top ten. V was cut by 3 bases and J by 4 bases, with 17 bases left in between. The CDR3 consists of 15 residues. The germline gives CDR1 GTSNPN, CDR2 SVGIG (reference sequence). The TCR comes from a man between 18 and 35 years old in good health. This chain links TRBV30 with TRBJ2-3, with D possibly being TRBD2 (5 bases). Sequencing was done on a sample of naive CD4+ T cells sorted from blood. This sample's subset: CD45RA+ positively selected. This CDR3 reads CAWSVGGLAADTQYF. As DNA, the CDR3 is TGTGCCTGGAGCGTCGGTGGGCTAGCAGCAGATACGCAGTATTTT.